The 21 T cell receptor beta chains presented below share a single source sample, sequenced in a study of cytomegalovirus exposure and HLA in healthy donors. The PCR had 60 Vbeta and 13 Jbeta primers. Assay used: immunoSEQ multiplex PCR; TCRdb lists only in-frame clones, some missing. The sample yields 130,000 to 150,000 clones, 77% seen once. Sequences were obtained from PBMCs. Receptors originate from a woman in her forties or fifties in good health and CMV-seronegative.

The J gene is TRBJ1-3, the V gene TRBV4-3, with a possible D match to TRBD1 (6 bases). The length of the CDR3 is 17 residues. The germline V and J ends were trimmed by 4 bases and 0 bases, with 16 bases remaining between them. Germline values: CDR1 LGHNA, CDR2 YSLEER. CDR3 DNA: TGCGCCAGCAGCCTAGCACAGGGCAGAGGCTCTGGAAACACCATATATTTT. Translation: CASSLAQGRGSGNTIYF.

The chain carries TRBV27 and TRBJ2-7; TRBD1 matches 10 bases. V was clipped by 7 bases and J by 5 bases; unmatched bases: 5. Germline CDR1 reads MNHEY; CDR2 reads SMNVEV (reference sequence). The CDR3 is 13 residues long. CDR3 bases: TGTGCCAGCACCGGGACAGGGGCTGACGAGCAGTACTTC. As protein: CASTGTGADEQYF.

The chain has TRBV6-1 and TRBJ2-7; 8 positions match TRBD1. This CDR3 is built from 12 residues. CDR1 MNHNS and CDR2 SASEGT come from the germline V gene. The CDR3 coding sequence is TGTGCTGGCGGGACAGGTACCTACGAGCAGTACTTC. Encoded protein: CAGGTGTYEQYF.

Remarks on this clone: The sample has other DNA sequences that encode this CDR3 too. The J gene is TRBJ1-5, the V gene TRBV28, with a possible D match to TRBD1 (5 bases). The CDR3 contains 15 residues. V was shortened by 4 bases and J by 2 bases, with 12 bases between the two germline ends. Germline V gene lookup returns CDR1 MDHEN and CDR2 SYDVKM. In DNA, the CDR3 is TGTGCCAGCAGTTCCGGCGGGGCGGGCAATCAGCCCCAGCATTTT. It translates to CASSSGGAGNQPQHF.

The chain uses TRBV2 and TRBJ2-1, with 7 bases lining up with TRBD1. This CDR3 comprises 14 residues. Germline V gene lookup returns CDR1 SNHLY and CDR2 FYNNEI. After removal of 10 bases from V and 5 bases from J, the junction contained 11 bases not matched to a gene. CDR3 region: CATAGDSPNNEQFF. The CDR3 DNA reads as TGTGCCACCGCCGGGGACAGTCCGAACAATGAGCAGTTCTTC.

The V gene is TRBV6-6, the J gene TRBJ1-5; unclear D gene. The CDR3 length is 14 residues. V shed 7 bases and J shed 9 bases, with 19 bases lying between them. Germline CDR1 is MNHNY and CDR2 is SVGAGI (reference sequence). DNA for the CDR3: TGTGCCAGCACAACAAGAGAGGGTTCAAGGCCCCAGCATTTT. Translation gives CASTTREGSRPQHF.

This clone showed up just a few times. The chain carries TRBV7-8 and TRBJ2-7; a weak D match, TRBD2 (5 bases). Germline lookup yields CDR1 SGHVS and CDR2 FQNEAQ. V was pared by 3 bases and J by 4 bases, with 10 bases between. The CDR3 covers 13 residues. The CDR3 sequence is CASSLNSAYEQYF. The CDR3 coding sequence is TGTGCCAGCAGCTTGAATAGCGCTTACGAGCAGTACTTC.

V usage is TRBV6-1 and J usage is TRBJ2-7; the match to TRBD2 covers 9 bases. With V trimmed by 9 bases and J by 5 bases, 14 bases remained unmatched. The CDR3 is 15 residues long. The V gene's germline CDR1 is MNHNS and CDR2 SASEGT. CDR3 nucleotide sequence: TGTGCCAGTTACGACTCCGGGACTAGCATCGACGAGCAGTACTTC. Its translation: CASYDSGTSIDEQYF.

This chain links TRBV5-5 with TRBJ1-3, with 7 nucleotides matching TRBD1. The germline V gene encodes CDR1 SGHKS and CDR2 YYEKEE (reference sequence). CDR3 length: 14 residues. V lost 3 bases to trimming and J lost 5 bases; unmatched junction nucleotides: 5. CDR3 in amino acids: CASSWDRGRNTIYF. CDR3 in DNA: TGTGCCAGCAGCTGGGACAGAGGCAGAAACACCATATATTTT.

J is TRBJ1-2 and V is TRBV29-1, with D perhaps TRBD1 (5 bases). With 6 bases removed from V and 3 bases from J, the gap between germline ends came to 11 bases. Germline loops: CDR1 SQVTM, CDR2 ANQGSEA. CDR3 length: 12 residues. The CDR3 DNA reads TGCAGCGTCGAAACAGGAGACTATGGCTACACCTTC. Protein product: CSVETGDYGYTF. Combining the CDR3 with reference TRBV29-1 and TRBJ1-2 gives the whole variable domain SAVISQKPSRDICQRGTSLTIQCQVDSQVTMMFWYRQQPGQSLTLIATANQGSEATYESGFVIDKFPISRPNLTFSTLTVSNMSPEDSSIYLCSVETGDYGYTFGSGTRLTVV.

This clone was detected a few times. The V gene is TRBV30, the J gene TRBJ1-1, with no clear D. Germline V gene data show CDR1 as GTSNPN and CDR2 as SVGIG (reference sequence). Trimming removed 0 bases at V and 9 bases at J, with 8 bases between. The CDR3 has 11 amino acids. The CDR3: CAWSVDIKAFF. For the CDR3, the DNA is TGTGCCTGGAGTGTTGACATTAAAGCTTTCTTT.

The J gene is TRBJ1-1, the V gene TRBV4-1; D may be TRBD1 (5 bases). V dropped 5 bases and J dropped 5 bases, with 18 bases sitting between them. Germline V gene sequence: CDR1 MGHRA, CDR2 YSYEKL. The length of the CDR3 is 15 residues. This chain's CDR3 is CASSFPGGVSTEAFF. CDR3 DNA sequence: TGCGCCAGCAGCTTTCCGGGGGGGGTGAGTACTGAAGCTTTCTTT.

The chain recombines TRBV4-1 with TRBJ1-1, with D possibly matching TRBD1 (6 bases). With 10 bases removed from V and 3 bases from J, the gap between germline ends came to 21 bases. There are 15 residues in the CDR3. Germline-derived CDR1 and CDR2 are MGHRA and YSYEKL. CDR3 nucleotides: TGCGCCAACACTTTGGGGGCGCGGATCGACACTGAAGCTTTCTTT. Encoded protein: CANTLGARIDTEAFF.

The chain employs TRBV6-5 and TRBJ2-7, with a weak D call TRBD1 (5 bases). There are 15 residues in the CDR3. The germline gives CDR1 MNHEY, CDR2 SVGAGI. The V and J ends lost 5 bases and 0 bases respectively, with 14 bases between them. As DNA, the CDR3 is TGTGCCAGCAGTGCCCAGGGAAGTAGCTCCTACGAGCAGTACTTC. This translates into CASSAQGSSSYEQYF.

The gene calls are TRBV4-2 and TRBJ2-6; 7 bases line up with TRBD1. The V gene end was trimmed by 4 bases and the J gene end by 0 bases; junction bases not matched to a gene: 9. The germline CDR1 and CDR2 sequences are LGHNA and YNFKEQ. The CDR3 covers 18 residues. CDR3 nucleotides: TGTGCCAGCAGCCCGGGCGAACAGGGGAGCTCTGGGGCCAACGTCCTGACTTTC. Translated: CASSPGEQGSSGANVLTF.

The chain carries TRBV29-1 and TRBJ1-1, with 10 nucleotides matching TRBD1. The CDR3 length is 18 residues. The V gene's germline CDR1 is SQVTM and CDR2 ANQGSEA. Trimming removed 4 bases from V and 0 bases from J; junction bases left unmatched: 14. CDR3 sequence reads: CSVVRDRGSGGMNTEAFF. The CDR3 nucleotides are TGCAGCGTTGTCCGGGACAGGGGCTCAGGGGGCATGAACACTGAAGCTTTCTTT.

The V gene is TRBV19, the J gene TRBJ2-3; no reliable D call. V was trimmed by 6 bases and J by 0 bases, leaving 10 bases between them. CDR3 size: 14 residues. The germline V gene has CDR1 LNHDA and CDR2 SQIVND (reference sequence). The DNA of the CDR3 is TGTGCCAGTAGACAGCAGTCTAGCACAGATACGCAGTATTTT. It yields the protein CASRQQSSTDTQYF.

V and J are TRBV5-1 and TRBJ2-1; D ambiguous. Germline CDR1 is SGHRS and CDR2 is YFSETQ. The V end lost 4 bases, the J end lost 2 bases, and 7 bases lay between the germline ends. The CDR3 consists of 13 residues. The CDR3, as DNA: TGCGCCAGCAGCCCAGCGCCCTACAATGAGCAGTTCTTC. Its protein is CASSPAPYNEQFF.

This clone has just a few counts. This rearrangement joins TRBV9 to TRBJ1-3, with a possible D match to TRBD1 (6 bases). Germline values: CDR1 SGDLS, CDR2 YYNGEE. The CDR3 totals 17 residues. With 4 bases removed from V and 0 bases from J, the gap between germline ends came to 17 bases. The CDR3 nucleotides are TGTGCCAGCAGCCGCCTGAACAGGGCGAGCTCTGGAAACACCATATATTTT. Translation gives CASSRLNRASSGNTIYF.

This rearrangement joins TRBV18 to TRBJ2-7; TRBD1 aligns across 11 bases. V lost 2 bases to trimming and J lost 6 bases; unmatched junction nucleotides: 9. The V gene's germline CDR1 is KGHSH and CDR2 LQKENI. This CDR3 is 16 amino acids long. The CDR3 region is CASSPDGQGAAGEQYF. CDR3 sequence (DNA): TGTGCCAGCTCACCAGACGGACAGGGGGCGGCTGGCGAGCAGTACTTC. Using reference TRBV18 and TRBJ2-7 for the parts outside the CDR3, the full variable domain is NAGVMQNPRHLVRRRGQEARLRCSPMKGHSHVYWYRQLPEEGLKFMVYLQKENIIDESGMPKERFSAEFPKEGPSILRIQQVVRGDSAAYFCASSPDGQGAAGEQYFGPGTRLTVT.

CDR3 DNA: TGTGCTAGCTTTGGGGCAATCCGGGACAGGGTTTTCTATGGCTACACCTTC. Translated: CASFGAIRDRVFYGYTF. This chain links TRBV7-7 with TRBJ1-2; 9 positions agree with TRBD1. The CDR3 extends over 17 amino acids. Germline CDR1 reads SSHAT; CDR2 reads FNYEAQ (reference sequence). The complete variable domain, with remaining parts taken from reference TRBV7-7 and TRBJ1-2, reads GAGVSQSPRYKVTKRGQDVTLRCDPISSHATLYWYQQALGQGPEFLTYFNYEAQPDKSGLPSDRFSAERPEGSISTLTIQRTEQRDSAMYRCASFGAIRDRVFYGYTFGSGTRLTVV.